This T cell receptor (beta chain) came from a study of blood T cells in healthy people across ages. The study's findings and limits: Reliance upon unsorted PBMCs precluded definitive naive versus antigen-experienced comparison. Among T cells, TCR beta diversity per million cells dropped roughly linearly as age rose.

PBMCs, at least 6.5 million per sample, were isolated. The authors ran a second PCR of 7 to 11 cycles using a sample-barcoded 5' primer and a J-beta primer mix. At least 3 million CDR3-containing paired-end reads were obtained per sample. TCRdb fed the 5' RACE reads into MiXCR, producing one record per CDR3 protein. This sample has 800,000 or so distinct CDR3 sequences, with 46% found just once. The CDR3 sequence is 15 residues long. Deletions cut 5 bases from V and 4 bases from J, with 16 bases between. The germline CDR1 and CDR2 sequences are LNHDA and SQIVND (reference sequence). In the case of this clonotype: The antigen is undetermined.

This TCR came from an elderly man in good health. J is TRBJ2-3 and V is TRBV19, with a possible D match to TRBD1 (5 bases). The material sequenced was blood. The CDR3, as DNA: TGTGCCAGTAGTCGCTCGACAGATGTGGCAGATACGCAGTATTTT. Translation gives CASSRSTDVADTQYF.